This T cell receptor beta chain derives from a study of CD8 T cells in Susac syndrome. After extraction with the RNeasy kit, about 0.45 to 1 ug of the RNA was reverse transcribed using random hexamers. The immunoSEQ assay covered 54 Vbeta and 13 Jbeta segments for CDR3. One entry per CDR3 protein results from TCRdb running MiXCR on the immunoSEQ multiplex PCR reads. Among about 120,000 distinct CDR3 sequences listed, about 93% were seen once. Between the trimmed V and J ends, which lost 0 bases and 5 bases, there was a span of 10 bases. The CDR3 extends over 15 amino acids. CDR1 and CDR2 from the germline V gene are LNHNV and YYDKDF (reference sequence). The sequenced target, TCR beta, came from blood CD8+ and CD4+ T cells. Healthy donors acted as controls, with matching for age and sex.

This clonotype was sampled from a human donor in good health. The chain uses TRBV15 and TRBJ1-4, with D unresolved. The sample comprised CD4+ T cells from PBMCs. The CDR3 DNA sequence: TGTGCCACCAGCAGAGACCGGAAGAAAAATGAAAAACTGTTTTTT. The encoded protein is CATSRDRKKNEKLFF.